Below are 8 T cell receptor beta chains sequenced from a single sample in a study of cytomegalovirus exposure and HLA in healthy donors. The PCR had 60 Vbeta and 13 Jbeta primers. Sequencing used immunoSEQ multiplex PCR; TCRdb keeps in-frame clones, though not all of them. Of some 120,000 clones detected, approximately 80% appear once; the ten largest clones hold under 13%. Sequencing was performed on PBMCs. The receptor source for this set is a man younger than 40 in good health and CMV-seropositive.

The CDR3 DNA reads TGTGCCAGCAGTGAAGGCGCTAGCGGGAGTGAGGTGACCCAGTACTTC. Protein sequence: CASSEGASGSEVTQYF. This chain connects TRBV25-1 to TRBJ2-5; 10 bases match TRBD2. With V trimmed by 2 bases and J by 7 bases, 10 bases remained unmatched. The germline CDR1 and CDR2 sequences are MGHDK and SYGVNS. The CDR3 is 16 residues long.

This clone was picked up one time. The chain employs TRBV9 and TRBJ1-1; 9 positions agree with TRBD1. This CDR3 region has 18 residues. The ends lost 5 bases at V and 0 bases at J; junction bases unmatched: 14. The germline V gene has CDR1 SGDLS and CDR2 YYNGEE. Written as DNA, the CDR3 is TGTGCCAGCAGTCGTGACAGGGGGTATACCGCTATGAACACTGAAGCTTTCTTT. It codes for CASSRDRGYTAMNTEAFF.

V gene TRBV30 combines with J gene TRBJ1-2; D is possibly TRBD1 (5 bases). The CDR3 has 11 amino acids. With 3 bases removed from V and 8 bases from J, the gap between germline ends came to 10 bases. Germline assignment: CDR1 GTSNPN and CDR2 SVGIG (reference sequence). In DNA, the CDR3 is TGTGCCTGGAGCGGGGGATTAGGCTACACCTTC. Protein product: CAWSGGLGYTF.

At least ten counts were recorded for this clone. The chain joins TRBV9 to TRBJ2-3; perhaps TRBD1 as D (5 bases). The CDR3 has 15 amino acids. Between the trimmed V and J ends, which lost 0 bases and 2 bases, there was a span of 10 bases. Looked up from germline, CDR1 is SGDLS and CDR2 is YYNGEE. The CDR3 sequence: CASSVAYRTTDTQYF. The CDR3 DNA follows: TGTGCCAGCAGCGTAGCCTACAGGACCACAGATACGCAGTATTTT.

The gene calls are TRBV19 and TRBJ2-7, with D perhaps matching TRBD2 (6 bases). CDR1 and CDR2 from the germline V gene are LNHDA and SQIVND (reference sequence). The CDR3 has 16 amino acids. V was clipped by 2 bases and J by 3 bases, with 17 bases between them. The CDR3 DNA sequence: TGTGCCAGTAGTATACGTGGGGTAGGAGGGCACTACGAGCAGTACTTC. Its translation: CASSIRGVGGHYEQYF.

This chain joins TRBV9 and TRBJ2-5; TRBD2 is a possible D gene (6 bases). Trimming left V 2 bases short and J 2 bases short, with 13 bases between. The CDR3 totals 15 residues. Looked up from germline, CDR1 is SGDLS and CDR2 is YYNGEE. The CDR3 sequence: CASSVGGTGQETQYF. The CDR3 coding sequence is TGTGCCAGCAGCGTTGGAGGGACGGGACAAGAGACCCAGTACTTC.

J is TRBJ2-7 and V is TRBV6-6, with 10 nucleotides matching TRBD2. Germline V gene data show CDR1 as MNHNY and CDR2 as SVGAGI (reference sequence). This CDR3 has 15 residues. Unmatched junction bases numbered 9, after V lost 7 bases and J lost 3 bases. CDR3 protein: CASNRLAGAFYEQYF. The CDR3 DNA follows: TGTGCCAGCAATCGGCTAGCGGGAGCTTTCTACGAGCAGTACTTC.

J is TRBJ2-2 and V is TRBV9; 12 bases match TRBD2. Unmatched junction bases numbered 6, after V lost 3 bases and J lost 3 bases. The CDR3 has 17 amino acids. Germline CDR1 SGDLS, CDR2 YYNGEE. This chain's CDR3 is CASSDLGLAGYTGELFF. The DNA of the CDR3 is TGTGCCAGCAGCGACCTTGGACTAGCGGGATACACCGGGGAGCTGTTTTTT.